The 8 T cell receptor beta chains below were found in one sample sequenced in a study of T cell changes during pregnancy in multiple sclerosis. This table comes from immunoSEQ multiplex PCR, and its TCRdb copy is limited to in-frame clones, with some not included. The sample carries tens of thousands of clones, 80% to 95% recorded once. The sample here was peripheral blood, taken in the second trimester of pregnancy. These receptors were collected from a female donor in good health, enrolled as a control in a pregnancy study.

This rearrangement joins TRBV7-2 to TRBJ1-2; no firm D call. CDR1 and CDR2 (germline): SGHTA, FQGNSA. Trimming took off 2 bases at V and 3 bases at J, with 7 bases between the two ends. There are 13 residues in the CDR3. CDR3 sequence reads: CASSLTKDYGYTF. CDR3 DNA: TGTGCCAGCAGCTTAACAAAAGACTATGGCTACACCTTC.

The chain recombines TRBV28 with TRBJ2-7, with TRBD1 as a possible D gene (6 bases). The CDR3 covers 16 residues. Between the trimmed V and J ends, which lost 2 bases and 0 bases, there was a span of 14 bases. Germline-derived CDR1 and CDR2 are MDHEN and SYDVKM. CDR3 bases: TGTGCCAGCAGTTTAGGGGGCTATACAGGCTCCTACGAGCAGTACTTC. Amino acid sequence: CASSLGGYTGSYEQYF.

V is TRBV18 and J is TRBJ1-4, with TRBD1 matching over 7 bases. V was pared by 4 bases and J by 5 bases, with 4 bases of the junction left unmatched. Germline V lookup: CDR1 KGHSH, CDR2 LQKENI. The CDR3 is 14 residues long. The CDR3 DNA sequence: TGTGCCAGCTCACGGGACAGAAAAAATGAAAAACTGTTTTTT. This encodes CASSRDRKNEKLFF.

V usage is TRBV30 and J usage is TRBJ2-1; TRBD2 is a possible D gene (5 bases). CDR3 length: 12 residues. The V and J ends lost 2 bases and 4 bases respectively, with 6 bases between them. In germline, CDR1 is GTSNPN, CDR2 SVGIG (reference sequence). DNA of the CDR3: TGTGCCTGGAGTAGAGGGTACAATGAGCAGTTCTTC. Translating gives CAWSRGYNEQFF. The variable domain in full, completed from reference TRBV30 and TRBJ2-1, reads SQTIHQWPATLVQPVGSPLSLECTVEGTSNPNLYWYRQAAGRGLQLLFYSVGIGQISSEVPQNLSASRPQDRQFILSSKKLLLSDSGFYLCAWSRGYNEQFFGPGTRLTVL.

V and J are TRBV18 and TRBJ2-1, with 11 bases fitting TRBD2. J was trimmed by 6 bases and V by 3 bases; bases with no gene match: 4. This CDR3 is built from 15 residues. CDR1 KGHSH and CDR2 LQKENI come from the germline V gene. DNA of the CDR3: TGTGCCAGCTCACCGGGGCTAGCGGGAGGCAATGAGCAGTTCTTC. It codes for CASSPGLAGGNEQFF.

V is TRBV27 and J is TRBJ2-2; D is unresolved. The V gene's germline CDR1 is MNHEY and CDR2 SMNVEV (reference sequence). Trimming removed 3 bases from V and 5 bases from J, with 4 bases in between. The CDR3 totals 12 residues. CDR3 bases: TGTGCCAGCAGTTTCTTAACCGGGGAGCTGTTTTTT. Translated: CASSFLTGELFF.

The rearrangement joins TRBV6-6 to TRBJ2-1, with TRBD2 matching over 10 bases. CDR1 is MNHNY, CDR2 SVGAGI, per germline (reference sequence). V gave up 2 bases and J gave up 6 bases; unmatched junction bases: 4. This CDR3 comprises 15 residues. CDR3 coding DNA: TGTGCCAGCAGTTACATGAGCGGGGGGGCCAATGAGCAGTTCTTC. Its translation is CASSYMSGGANEQFF.

The chain has TRBV6-1 and TRBJ2-1; D is possibly TRBD2 (5 bases). The V gene's germline CDR1 is MNHNS and CDR2 SASEGT. The CDR3 loop spans 17 amino acids. V was cut by 0 bases and J by 1 base, with 13 bases left in between. CDR3: CASSEARSGRSYNEQFF. CDR3 nucleotide sequence: TGTGCCAGCAGTGAAGCTCGGAGCGGACGATCCTACAATGAGCAGTTCTTC.